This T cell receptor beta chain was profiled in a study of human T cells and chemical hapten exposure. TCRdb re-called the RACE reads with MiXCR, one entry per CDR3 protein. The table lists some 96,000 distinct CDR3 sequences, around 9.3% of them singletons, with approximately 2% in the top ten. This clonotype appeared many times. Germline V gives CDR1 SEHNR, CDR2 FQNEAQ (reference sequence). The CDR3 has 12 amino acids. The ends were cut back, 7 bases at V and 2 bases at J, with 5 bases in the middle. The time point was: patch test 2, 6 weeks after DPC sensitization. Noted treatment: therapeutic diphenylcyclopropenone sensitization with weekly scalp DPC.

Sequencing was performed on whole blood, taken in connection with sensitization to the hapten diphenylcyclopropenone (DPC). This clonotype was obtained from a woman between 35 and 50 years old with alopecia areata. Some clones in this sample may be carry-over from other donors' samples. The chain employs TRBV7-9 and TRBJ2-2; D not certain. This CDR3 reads CASTSNTGELFF. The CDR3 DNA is TGTGCCAGCACGTCTAACACCGGGGAGCTGTTTTTT. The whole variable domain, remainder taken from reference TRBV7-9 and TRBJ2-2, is DTGVSQNPRHKITKRGQNVTFRCDPISEHNRLYWYRQTLGQGPEFLTYFQNEAQLEKSRLLSDRFSAERPKGSFSTLEIQRTEQGDSAMYLCASTSNTGELFFGEGSRLTVL.